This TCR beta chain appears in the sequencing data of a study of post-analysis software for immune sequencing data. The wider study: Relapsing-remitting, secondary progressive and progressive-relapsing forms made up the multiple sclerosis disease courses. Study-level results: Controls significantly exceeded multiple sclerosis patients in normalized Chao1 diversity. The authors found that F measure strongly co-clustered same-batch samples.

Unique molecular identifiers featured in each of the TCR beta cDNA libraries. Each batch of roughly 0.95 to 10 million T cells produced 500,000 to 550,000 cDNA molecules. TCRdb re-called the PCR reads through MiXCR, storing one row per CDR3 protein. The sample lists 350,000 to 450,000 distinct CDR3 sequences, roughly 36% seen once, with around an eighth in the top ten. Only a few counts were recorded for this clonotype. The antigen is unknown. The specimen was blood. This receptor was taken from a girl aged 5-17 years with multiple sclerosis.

CDR3 amino acids: CASSLVGRSTDTQYF. CDR3 in DNA: TGTGCCAGCAGCTTAGTCGGCCGTAGCACAGATACGCAGTATTTT. This chain joins TRBV7-2 and TRBJ2-3; D is unresolved. The CDR3 loop spans 15 amino acids. V was shortened by 1 base and J by 0 bases, with 8 bases between the two germline ends. CDR1 SGHTA and CDR2 FQGNSA come from the germline V gene.